What follows are 18 T cell receptor beta chains derived from one specimen sequenced in a study of blood T cell repertoires in COVID-19. This table comes from immunoSEQ multiplex PCR, and its TCRdb copy is limited to in-frame clones, with some not included. Here the sample spans about 280,000 clones, roughly 91% being singletons. What was sequenced was peripheral blood. The receptors shown here come from a woman aged 25-40 years with COVID-19, enrolled during active disease.

The chain recombines TRBV6-5 with TRBJ1-2; D unclear. This CDR3 is built from 14 residues. The germline gives CDR1 MNHEY, CDR2 SVGAGI. Deletions cut 6 bases from V and 3 bases from J, with 14 bases between. The DNA of the CDR3 is TGTGCCAGCAGACCAGGAGGGCGGCACTATGGCTACACCTTC. It yields the protein CASRPGGRHYGYTF.

This clone came up a few times. This chain links TRBV28 with TRBJ2-5, with D tentatively TRBD2 (5 bases). Germline-derived CDR1 and CDR2 are MDHEN and SYDVKM. This CDR3 is 15 amino acids long. V lost 8 bases, J lost 4 bases, and 20 bases lay in between. In nucleotides, the CDR3 is TGTGCCAGCGAGGGAGCCTCAAAGTCGGGAGAGACCCAGTACTTC. Translation gives CASEGASKSGETQYF.

The rearrangement links TRBV5-1 to TRBJ2-7, with unresolved D. The V gene's germline CDR1 is SGHRS and CDR2 YFSETQ. The germline V and J ends were trimmed by 4 bases and 3 bases, with 11 bases remaining between them. This CDR3 contains 13 residues. The CDR3 region has the DNA TGCGCCAGCAGCCAGCAGAGACACTACGAGCAGTACTTC. Residues: CASSQQRHYEQYF.

This chain connects TRBV7-9 to TRBJ2-1, with 8 nucleotides matching TRBD2. CDR1 and CDR2 from the germline V gene are SEHNR and FQNEAQ (reference sequence). The CDR3 length is 14 residues. V shed 8 bases, J shed 4 bases, and the junction held 7 bases outside the gene matches. The CDR3 here is CASQSSGGYNEQFF. CDR3 bases: TGTGCCAGCCAGAGCAGCGGGGGATACAATGAGCAGTTCTTC. Variable domain in full (rest from reference TRBV7-9 and TRBJ2-1): DTGVSQNPRHKITKRGQNVTFRCDPISEHNRLYWYRQTLGQGPEFLTYFQNEAQLEKSRLLSDRFSAERPKGSFSTLEIQRTEQGDSAMYLCASQSSGGYNEQFFGPGTRLTVL.

V and J are TRBV27 and TRBJ2-2, with TRBD2 matching 11 bases. V was clipped by 4 bases and J by 5 bases; unmatched bases: 12. This CDR3 is built from 18 residues. Germline V CDR1 and CDR2: MNHEY, SMNVEV (reference sequence). The CDR3 region is CASSSLLIAGGPTGELFF. For the CDR3, the DNA is TGTGCCAGCAGTTCACTCTTGATAGCGGGGGGGCCGACCGGGGAGCTGTTTTTT.

The chain uses TRBV10-1 and TRBJ2-3, with D tentatively TRBD2 (7 bases). Germline loops: CDR1 WNHNN, CDR2 SYGVQD (reference sequence). V shed 4 bases and J shed 1 base, with 9 bases lying between them. The CDR3 loop spans 14 amino acids. CDR3 sequence reads: CASSAGGGTDTQYF. The DNA of the CDR3 is TGCGCCAGCAGTGCGGGGGGCGGCACAGATACGCAGTATTTT.

The chain joins TRBV2 to TRBJ2-1, with TRBD2 as a possible D gene (5 bases). CDR1 SNHLY and CDR2 FYNNEI come from the germline V gene. V lost 4 bases to trimming and J lost 4 bases, with 8 bases between them. This CDR3 contains 13 residues. The CDR3 region is CASSVDSYNEQFF. CDR3 DNA: TGTGCCAGCAGTGTGGACTCTTACAATGAGCAGTTCTTC.

CDR3 coding DNA: TGTGCCAGTAGTATAACAGCGGGGGGGCCTCTGGGGACCCAGTACTTC. Residues: CASSITAGGPLGTQYF. The chain employs TRBV19 and TRBJ2-5, with 10 nucleotides matching TRBD2. CDR3 length equals 16 residues. Per the germline V gene, CDR1 is LNHDA and CDR2 is SQIVND (reference sequence). Trimming took 2 bases from V and 7 from J; bases not matched to a gene: 10.

The V call is TRBV6-5, the J call TRBJ1-2; maybe TRBD1 (6 bases). Trimming left V 4 bases short and J 4 bases short, with 13 bases between. The germline gives CDR1 MNHEY, CDR2 SVGAGI. CDR3 size: 14 residues. The CDR3 sequence: CASSFLRDTYGYTF. The CDR3 nucleotides read TGTGCCAGCAGTTTCCTCCGGGACACCTATGGCTACACCTTC.

The chain couples TRBV9 to TRBJ1-2, with D maybe TRBD1 (6 bases). This CDR3 has 15 residues. V was cut by 3 bases and J by 3 bases, with 15 bases left in between. Germline V gene data show CDR1 as SGDLS and CDR2 as YYNGEE. The CDR3 coding sequence is TGTGCCAGCAGCGCCCGTGGGGGGGCGGACTATGGCTACACCTTC. Its protein product is CASSARGGADYGYTF.

The chain has TRBV6-5 and TRBJ1-2; perhaps TRBD1 as D (5 bases). Germline V gene sequence: CDR1 MNHEY, CDR2 SVGAGI. The CDR3 runs to 14 residues. Between the trimmed V and J ends, which lost 7 bases and 3 bases, there was a span of 15 bases. CDR3: CASTLRGEDYGYTF. The DNA for the CDR3 is TGTGCCAGCACTCTCCGGGGGGAAGACTATGGCTACACCTTC.

V gene TRBV27 combines with J gene TRBJ1-5; D gene uncertain. The CDR3 totals 14 residues. The V end was cut by 3 bases, the J end by 7 bases, with 13 bases between. Looked up from germline, CDR1 is MNHEY and CDR2 is SMNVEV (reference sequence). CDR3 DNA: TGTGCCAGCAGTTTCATCGGCCGGGGACAGCCCCAGCATTTT. Translation gives CASSFIGRGQPQHF.

V is TRBV9 and J is TRBJ1-3; D is possibly TRBD1 (6 bases). The V end lost 0 bases, the J end lost 6 bases, and 19 bases lay between the germline ends. The CDR3 is made up of 17 amino acids. Germline V gene lookup returns CDR1 SGDLS and CDR2 YYNGEE. The CDR3 coding sequence is TGTGCCAGCAGCGTAGCCTTTCGTACAGGGAGCCTAAACACCATATATTTT. It specifies CASSVAFRTGSLNTIYF.

The J gene is TRBJ1-1, the V gene TRBV24-1, with D maybe TRBD1 (6 bases). V was pared by 4 bases and J by 0 bases, with 23 bases between. CDR1 and CDR2 from the germline V gene are KGHDR and SFDVKD. The CDR3 totals 19 residues. This chain's CDR3 is CATSEGPGHLGNMNTEAFF. The CDR3 DNA sequence: TGTGCCACCAGTGAGGGACCGGGACACCTAGGAAACATGAACACTGAAGCTTTCTTT.

The chain is built from TRBV6-4 and TRBJ2-7, with D perhaps matching TRBD2 (5 bases). CDR3 length equals 18 residues. V lost 2 bases and J 9 bases, leaving 29 bases between the germline ends. CDR1 is MRHNA, CDR2 SNTAGT, per germline. CDR3 sequence: CASSDPKKSGPLWFGQYF. The DNA of the CDR3 is TGTGCCAGCAGTGACCCCAAGAAAAGCGGTCCGTTGTGGTTTGGGCAGTACTTC.

The CDR3 reads CASSIDRPGEETQYF. In nucleotides, the CDR3 is TGTGCCAGTAGTATAGACCGTCCAGGGGAAGAGACCCAGTACTTC. The chain links TRBV19 to TRBJ2-5, with D possibly TRBD1 on 6 matching bases. Trimming stripped 0 bases from V and 3 bases from J, with 11 bases between. CDR1 LNHDA and CDR2 SQIVND come from the germline V gene (reference sequence). CDR3 length: 15 amino acids.

This chain links TRBV7-2 with TRBJ1-6; D is undetermined. This CDR3 has 16 amino acids. V shed 5 bases and J shed 8 bases, with 19 bases lying between them. CDR1 and CDR2 from the germline V gene are SGHTA and FQGNSA. The CDR3 nucleotides read TGTGCCAGCAGCACCGATTCGGGGTCGTACCATTCACCCCTCCACTTT. This gives the protein CASSTDSGSYHSPLHF.

The count of this clone is one. The chain is built from TRBV2 and TRBJ1-2; D gene uncertain. Deletions cut 7 bases from V and 4 bases from J, with 16 bases between. CDR1 and CDR2 from the germline V gene are SNHLY and FYNNEI. The CDR3 totals 14 residues. The CDR3 DNA follows: TGTGCCAGCAAGGCGGAGCCGCAAAGCTATGGCTACACCTTC. Protein: CASKAEPQSYGYTF.